One sample yielded the 7 T cell receptor beta chains listed below, sequenced in a study of long-term antiretroviral therapy in people with HIV. The run of the v3.0 immunoSEQ assay was at survey level. The table came from immunoSEQ multiplex PCR; TCRdb's copy has only in-frame clones and leaves some out. The sample has 25,000 or so clones; around 87% are singletons. The sample in question was unsorted PBMCs, obtained 1.9 years after starting antiretroviral therapy. These receptors originate from a woman in her twenties or thirties with HIV.

This clone was seen a handful of times. J is TRBJ2-2 and V is TRBV5-1; unclear D gene. Trimming stripped 4 bases from V and 0 bases from J, with 16 bases between. This CDR3 spans 17 amino acids. Germline V CDR1 and CDR2: SGHRS, YFSETQ. CDR3 DNA sequence: TGCGCCAGCAGCGTAACAGTACCCTCTACGAACACCGGGGAGCTGTTTTTT. Residues: CASSVTVPSTNTGELFF.

The rearrangement links TRBV27 to TRBJ2-5; D may be TRBD1 (6 bases). This CDR3 is 14 amino acids long. The germline V gene has CDR1 MNHEY and CDR2 SMNVEV (reference sequence). V gave up 5 bases and J gave up 3 bases, with 13 bases separating them. CDR3 nucleotides: TGTGCCAGCAGTCCCGGACAGCTGGAAGAGACCCAGTACTTC. Amino acids: CASSPGQLEETQYF.

The V gene is TRBV6-5, the J gene TRBJ2-3; D gene unclear. V was shortened by 2 bases and J by 1 base, with 7 bases between the two germline ends. CDR3 length: 14 residues. CDR1 is MNHEY and CDR2 is SVGAGI in the germline V gene. As DNA, the CDR3 is TGTGCCAGCAGTTACGGTCTCGGCACAGATACGCAGTATTTT. Its translation: CASSYGLGTDTQYF.

The gene calls are TRBV19 and TRBJ1-1, with 8 bases aligning to TRBD1. Germline V gives CDR1 LNHDA, CDR2 SQIVND (reference sequence). The CDR3 consists of 14 residues. The V gene end was trimmed by 5 bases and the J gene end by 7 bases; junction bases not matched to a gene: 9. CDR3 DNA sequence: TGTGCCAGTAGTTCGACATGGGACAGGTATGAAGCTTTCTTT. It codes for CASSSTWDRYEAFF.

This chain connects TRBV2 to TRBJ2-1; TRBD1 agrees at 8 bases. Germline-derived CDR1 and CDR2 are SNHLY and FYNNEI. This CDR3 is 17 amino acids long. With V trimmed by 1 base and J by 9 bases, 14 bases remained unmatched. The CDR3 coding sequence is TGTGCCAGCAGTGAAGACCGGGTGGGACAGGCACAAGGTGAGCAGTTCTTC. The encoded protein is CASSEDRVGQAQGEQFF. The entire variable domain, with the rest obtained from reference TRBV2 and TRBJ2-1, is as follows: EPEVTQTPSHQVTQMGQEVILRCVPISNHLYFYWYRQILGQKVEFLVSFYNNEISEKSEIFDDQFSVERPDGSNFTLKIRSTKLEDSAMYFCASSEDRVGQAQGEQFFGPGTRLTVL.

This chain uses TRBV6-5 with TRBJ2-5, with 8 bases identical to TRBD2. CDR3 length: 14 amino acids. With 6 bases clipped from V and 5 bases from J, the junction kept 8 bases outside the gene matches. Germline CDR1 MNHEY, CDR2 SVGAGI. DNA of the CDR3: TGTGCCAGCAGCCGGGAGGGCAGTGGGGAGACCCAGTACTTC. Translation: CASSREGSGETQYF.

The V and J genes are TRBV9 and TRBJ2-5, with D possibly being TRBD1 or TRBD2 (6 bases each). Germline-derived CDR1 and CDR2 are SGDLS and YYNGEE. The CDR3 loop spans 16 amino acids. V lost 4 bases to trimming and J lost 1 base, with 17 bases between them. The CDR3 loop reads CASSPGVGGPQETQYF. The CDR3 coding sequence is TGTGCCAGCAGCCCAGGGGTCGGGGGCCCCCAAGAGACCCAGTACTTC.